A single sample gave rise to the 7 T cell receptor beta chains below, sequenced in a study of shared clonotypes between healthy human individuals. Repertoires were generated with immunoSEQ multiplex PCR, while TCRdb's copy carries only in-frame clones and drops some. In the table there are about 600,000 clones, about 97% of which are singletons. The specimen sequenced was naive CD4+ T cells sorted from blood. Described subset: CD45RA+ positively selected. These receptors came from a woman in her 30s in good health.

Here the CDR3 reads CASSFASGVEQYF. Here the CDR3 DNA reads TGCGCCAGCAGCTTTGCGAGCGGGGTCGAGCAGTACTTC. J is TRBJ2-7 and V is TRBV5-1; 7 positions match TRBD2. Germline assignment: CDR1 SGHRS and CDR2 YFSETQ. The CDR3 is made up of 13 amino acids. V shed 2 bases, J shed 6 bases, and the junction held 5 bases outside the gene matches.

CDR3 region: CSVVRQERGRGAQYF. The CDR3 coding sequence is TGCAGCGTTGTAAGACAGGAGCGTGGGCGGGGGGCCCAGTACTTC. The chain has TRBV29-1 and TRBJ2-5; 8 bases fit TRBD2. The CDR3 has 15 residues. V lost 4 bases and J lost 9; bases outside the gene matches: 16. The V gene's germline CDR1 is SQVTM and CDR2 ANQGSEA. Looking up the rest from reference TRBV29-1 and TRBJ2-5 gives the full variable domain: SAVISQKPSRDICQRGTSLTIQCQVDSQVTMMFWYRQQPGQSLTLIATANQGSEATYESGFVIDKFPISRPNLTFSTLTVSNMSPEDSSIYLCSVVRQERGRGAQYFGPGTRLLVL.

This rearrangement joins TRBV19 to TRBJ1-1, with D possibly TRBD1 on 5 matching bases. The length of the CDR3 is 15 residues. Germline CDR1 reads LNHDA; CDR2 reads SQIVND (reference sequence). Deletions cut 2 bases from V and 4 bases from J, with 14 bases between. The CDR3 sequence: CASSIRWGTPTEAFF. CDR3 DNA: TGTGCCAGTAGTATAAGATGGGGGACTCCCACTGAAGCTTTCTTT.

The chain recombines TRBV19 with TRBJ2-7; 8 bases fit TRBD2. Germline V lookup: CDR1 LNHDA, CDR2 SQIVND (reference sequence). The CDR3 is 13 amino acids. Unmatched junction bases numbered 4, after V lost 3 bases and J lost 6 bases. CDR3 bases: TGTGCCAGTAGTATCTCCGGGGGGGGCGAGCAGTACTTC. Its protein is CASSISGGGEQYF.

The chain employs TRBV5-8 and TRBJ1-3; no clear D. V was trimmed by 4 bases and J by 4 bases, leaving 15 bases between them. Per germline, CDR1 SGHTS and CDR2 YDEGEE. The CDR3 is made up of 15 amino acids. CDR3 DNA: TGTGCCAGCAGCCCGGGTCGTGGACGGGGAAACACCATATATTTT. Amino acid sequence: CASSPGRGRGNTIYF.

This clone was counted a single time. This sample also contains other DNA sequences that code for the same CDR3. This chain uses TRBV28 with TRBJ2-1; D is uncertain. Per germline, CDR1 MDHEN and CDR2 SYDVKM. Trimming stripped 4 bases from V and 5 bases from J, with 3 bases between. The length of the CDR3 is 11 residues. The CDR3 bases are TGTGCCAGCAGTTCAAACAATGAGCAGTTCTTC. This codes for CASSSNNEQFF.

Here the CDR3 reads CASNMVANTGELFF. CDR3 bases: TGCGCCAGCAATATGGTCGCGAACACCGGGGAGCTGTTTTTT. The chain has TRBV5-1 and TRBJ2-2; D gene ambiguous. Germline V CDR1 and CDR2: SGHRS, YFSETQ. The CDR3 sequence is 14 residues long. The ends were cut back, 6 bases at V and 0 bases at J, with 9 bases in the middle.